This TCR beta chain appears in the sequencing data of a study of T cell responses to AZD1222 COVID-19 vaccine. Germline CDR1 MNHEY, CDR2 SMNVEV (reference sequence). The V end was cut by 6 bases, the J end by 3 bases, with 11 bases between. This CDR3 spans 13 amino acids. Profiling relied on immunoSEQ multiplex PCR, and the TCRdb table lists in-frame clones only, not all of them. The sample has roughly 120,000 clones; approximately 85% are singletons. This clone was recorded once. The sequenced sample was peripheral blood, obtained on day 0 of AZD1222 vaccination. The chain couples TRBV27 to TRBJ1-1; a possible D gene is TRBD1 (5 bases). The origin of this receptor is an adult in good health. CDR3 region: CASRGWGDTEAFF. DNA of the CDR3: TGTGCCAGCAGGGGGTGGGGGGACACTGAAGCTTTCTTT.